Described below is a single T cell receptor beta chain sequence and its context. V was clipped by 5 bases and J by 5 bases, with 9 bases between them. Germline V gives CDR1 SEHNR, CDR2 FQNEAQ (reference sequence). The CDR3 has 12 residues. This sample was included in a study of OX40 agonist ivuxolimab in advanced cancers. Produced via immunoSEQ multiplex PCR; TCRdb's table is partial and in-frame only. Seen here are 65,000 to 90,000 clones, over 75% observed once, and the top ten hold roughly 2.1%. Sequenced material: CD4+ or CD8+ T cells sorted from blood, taken in a trial of the OX40 agonist ivuxolimab. The receptor was isolated from an adult with an advanced solid tumor such as melanoma, head and neck, liver or kidney cancer. The chain has TRBV7-9 and TRBJ1-1; a possible D gene is TRBD1 (6 bases). CDR3 residues: CASSPTGTEAFF. The CDR3 coding sequence is TGTGCCAGCAGCCCAACAGGGACTGAAGCTTTCTTT.